The clone carrying this T cell receptor (beta chain) was seen repeatedly, ten times or more. At one end the junction does not follow the germline gene, possibly because of a read error. These data belong to a study of blood T cells in healthy people across ages. Together with a sample-barcoded 5' primer, a J-beta primer mix was included in a second PCR lasting about 7 to 12 cycles. TCRdb called the 5' RACE reads again in MiXCR, with one record for every CDR3 protein. The table records about 560,000 distinct CDR3 sequences, about 29% of them present only once. In germline, CDR1 is SGHRS, CDR2 YFSETQ. The CDR3 consists of 14 residues. The same sample was also studied in work on T cells of mothers and their children.

V is TRBV5-1 and J is TRBJ2-5; 7 positions agree with TRBD2. Specimen: blood. The sequence came from a boy under 10 years old in good health. Written as DNA, the CDR3 is TGTGCCAGCAGCCTGGCTAGCGGCCAAGAGACCCAGTACTTC. Its protein is CASSLASGQETQYF.